This T cell receptor beta chain was retrieved from a study of blood T cell repertoires in COVID-19. This CDR3 comprises 14 residues. CDR1 is MGHRA, CDR2 YSYEKL, per germline. V dropped 5 bases and J dropped 8 bases, with 15 bases sitting between them. Sequencing was performed with immunoSEQ multiplex PCR; in TCRdb, only in-frame clones are kept and a portion is missing. The profile shows almost 400,000 clones, about 90% of them singletons. Patients at the Seattle site were enrolled during active infection and followed longitudinally. The origin of this receptor is an older woman with COVID-19, enrolled during active disease. Specimen: peripheral blood. The V gene is TRBV4-1, the J gene TRBJ1-4, with D possibly TRBD1 on 6 matching bases. CDR3 in DNA: TGCGCCAGCAGCTCGGGGGGGGGCGTCGAAAAACTGTTTTTT. The encoded protein is CASSSGGGVEKLFF.